Given below is one T cell receptor beta chain in context. This clonotype came up many times. The antigen it recognizes is unknown. Base qualities are not at hand, and no much larger clone is one base apart. The time point label for this specimen denotes: sample taken at primary tumor resection. The donors were 70 or so patients from the lung TRACERx cohort who had early-stage, untreated non-small cell lung cancer. Whole RNA extracted from tumor and nontumor lung tissue, or from cryopreserved PBMC samples, was used for TCR sequencing without cell sorting. Only patients for whom sufficient RNA was available from at least two tumor regions were selected for TCR sequencing. V drops 0 bases and J drops 3 bases, leaving 15 bases in between. Including the terminal cysteine and phenylalanine, the CDR3 comprises 16 residues. Only the CDR3 part of the read is kept: 48 bases, read in frame from the first base. As encoded in the germline V gene (reference sequence), CDR1 is LGHDT while CDR2 is YNNKEL.

The data belong to a study of spatial heterogeneity in lung cancer (dated by TCRdb to the late 2010s). Regarding the study in general: Beta-chain transcripts were consistently detected in greater numbers than alpha-chain transcripts, which likely reflects a higher abundance of beta-chain transcripts. In the raw uncorrected reads, each unique combination of TCR and UMI appeared more than ten times on average. The study linked features of the TCR repertoire to counts of nonsynonymous mutations, which were determined by whole-exome sequencing of tumor tissue. The study quantitatively compared TCR alpha and beta repertoires across multiple tumor regions, matched nontumor lung and blood in non-small cell lung cancer. Both alpha and beta chains were TCR-sequenced in hundreds of tumor regions, about 69 matched nontumor lung samples and some 56 PBMC samples obtained at surgery.

Points the paper makes about the study in general: Ubiquitous expanded tumor TCRs were detected in blood more often at tumor resection than at routine follow-up. Additional single-cell paired TCR alpha and beta sequencing was considered necessary to confirm, at a functional level, the hypothesis that regional TCRs recognize regional mutations.

The library came from 5' RACE. The listed sequencing device is NextSeq 500. In the TCR library protocol, a unique molecular identifier was attached to each TCR cDNA molecule so that PCR and sequencing errors could be corrected. Processing in the source paper ran as follows. TCR identification, UMI-based error correction and CDR3 extraction were all carried out with Decombinator tools. TCRs above a frequency of 2 per 1,000, corresponding to the top 1% of the tumor frequency distribution, were defined as expanded. Renyi diversity was calculated using the R vegan package after each repertoire was subsampled 100 times to 5,000 TCRs. To build CDR3 similarity networks, amino acid triplet string-kernel similarity was used, and CDR3s were connected when their pairwise similarity was above 0.82. TCRdb passed the public sequencing reads through fastp at Q25 and MiXCR, retaining productive beta sequences. Every distinct CDR3 protein forms one entry, paired with its most common genes and DNA. The V and J calls follow TCRdb's processing rather than the paper's. The sample profile shows 20,000 to 30,000 distinct CDR3 sequences; approximately 4.8% of them were found once. The ten largest clonotypes hold about 5% of the sample.

The clonotype was recovered from a male donor with early-stage non-small cell lung cancer. The source was PBMCs, collected at surgery. This chain joins TRBV3-1 to TRBJ2-7; TRBD2 could be the D gene, as 6 bases match. The nucleotide sequence is given as TGTGCCAGCAGCCAAGATCCTGCTAGGAGGGACTACGAGCAGTACTTC. This translates into CASSQDPARRDYEQYF.